This TCR beta chain was observed in a study of identifying expanded T cells in peripheral blood (dated by TCRdb to about 2019). In the study overall: Separate aliquots of the same genomic DNA pool were sequenced to produce technical replicates, and four replicates were compared in pairs. What the study reported, not specific to this receptor: Across all healthy donors, variance in clone template counts between roughly 2-week samples was found to increase significantly with total template count. Between technical replicates the binomial model flagged around 1.3 differentially abundant clones, whereas over approximately two weeks the binomial model flagged about 15 and over roughly 4 weeks 19 to 20. The authors expected that biological variance in healthy repertoires might rise further over much longer intervals, such as months to years. Across all healthy-donor time intervals, the beta-binomial model significantly cut both the number of clones called differentially abundant and the false-positive rate.

A remark on this clone: Its antigen remains undetermined. Qualities for individual bases were not recorded, and no much larger clone is one base off.

TCRbeta CDR3 regions were profiled with the immunoSEQ Assay using bias-controlled multiplex PCR amplification of genomic DNA. Turning to the authors' computational methods: To quantify the absolute abundance of each unique TCRbeta CDR3 region, the sequences were collapsed and filtered. Differential abundance was tested with a binomial (Fisher-equivalent) model and with a beta-binomial model adding time-dependent variance fitted from healthy donors. Clones with fewer than 5 combined templates were removed, and differential abundance was called for clones with a Benjamini-Hochberg FDR below 0.01. In the beta-binomial model, variance was expressed as a function of the total template count across the two samples, in the form v = (b*log(k)+a)^2. This is the immuneACCESS table as TCRdb keeps it, with only in-frame sequences that have V and J called. A part of the clones is gone; compared with another copy, unresolved V genes explain less than half, and the rest is unexplained. V and J calls and clone size are those listed in that table; D and trimming were worked out from the DNA. The sample table lists about 78,000 clones, almost 85% of them with a count of one. Of the sample, under 20% falls within the top ten clones.

During the collection period, no infections or other immune events were recorded for the healthy donors. To calibrate time-dependent variance in a beta-binomial model of T-cell clone differential abundance, blood repertoires from healthy donors were used as a training cohort. The training cohort comprised roughly ten healthy donors, 3 female and 7 male. Donor ages ranged from roughly 29 to 64 years, with an average of about 40 years. Obtained from a commercial supplier, whole blood was collected from each healthy donor at three time points set around two weeks apart. Genomic DNA was extracted from unsorted whole blood for immunosequencing. The germline V gene supplies CDR1 MDHEN and CDR2 SYDVKM. Including the terminal cysteine and phenylalanine, the CDR3 comprises 14 residues. The retained sequence is limited to the CDR3, 42 bases, with the frame set at the first base. Trimming costs V 4 bases and J 3 bases, and their ends lie 10 bases apart.

Source material: blood. The chain is assembled from TRBV28 and TRBJ1-5, and perhaps TRBD1 as D gene, on 5 matching bases. The clonotype originates from a person aged 18 to 70 in good health. The CDR3 has the sequence CASSSPGINQPQHF. The nucleotide sequence reads TGTGCCAGCAGTTCGCCAGGGATCAATCAGCCCCAGCATTTT.